The sample holds one count of the clone carrying this T cell receptor (beta chain). The data were taken from a study of blood T cell repertoires in COVID-19. Study context: PBMCs, B-cell-depleted T cells, or T cells were the source of the cDNA or gDNA that made up the material.

Original analysis: Reference gene primer amplification gave nucleated cell count estimates. Measured with immunoSEQ multiplex PCR; TCRdb has only the in-frame clones, and not every one. The V and J calls and clone size come from that table; D and trimming were worked out from the DNA. The repertoire holds about 88,000 clones, with more than 85% as singletons. J was trimmed by 0 bases and V by 5 bases; bases with no gene match: 15. Looked up from germline, CDR1 is SGHNT and CDR2 is YENEEA. The length of the CDR3 is 19 residues. The clonotype comes from a man in his fifties or sixties with acute or convalescent COVID-19. Input material: peripheral blood. The chain has TRBV11-3 and TRBJ2-2; 7 positions agree with TRBD2. CDR3 in DNA: TGTGCCAGCAGCACCGTTTGGCTAGCGGCTCAGGCGAACACCGGGGAGCTGTTTTTT. The encoded protein is CASSTVWLAAQANTGELFF.